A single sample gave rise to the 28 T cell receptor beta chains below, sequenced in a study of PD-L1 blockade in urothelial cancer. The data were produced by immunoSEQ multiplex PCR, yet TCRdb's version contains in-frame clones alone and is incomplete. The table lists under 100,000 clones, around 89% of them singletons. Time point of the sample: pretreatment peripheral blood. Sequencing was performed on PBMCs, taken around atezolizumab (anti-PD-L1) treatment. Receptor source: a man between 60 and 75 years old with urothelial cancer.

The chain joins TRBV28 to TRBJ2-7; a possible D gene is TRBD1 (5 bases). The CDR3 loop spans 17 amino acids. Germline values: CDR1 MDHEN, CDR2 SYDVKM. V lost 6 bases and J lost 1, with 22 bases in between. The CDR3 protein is CASRPTWGTATSYEQYF. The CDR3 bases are TGTGCCAGCAGACCCACTTGGGGCACAGCCACGTCCTACGAGCAGTACTTC.

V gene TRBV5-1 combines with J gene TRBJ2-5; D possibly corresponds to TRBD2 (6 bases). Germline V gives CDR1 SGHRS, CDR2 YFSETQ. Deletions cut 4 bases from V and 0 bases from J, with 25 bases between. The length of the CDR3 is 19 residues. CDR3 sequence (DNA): TGCGCCAGCAGCAGACGCCTCACTTTAGCGGCCATGTACCAAGAGACCCAGTACTTC. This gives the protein CASSRRLTLAAMYQETQYF.

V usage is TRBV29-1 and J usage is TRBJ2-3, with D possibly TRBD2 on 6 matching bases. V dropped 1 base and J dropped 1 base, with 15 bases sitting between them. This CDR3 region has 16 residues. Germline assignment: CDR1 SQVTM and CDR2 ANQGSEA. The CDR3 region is CSVEGGRTLGTDTQYF. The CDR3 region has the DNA TGCAGCGTTGAAGGGGGGAGGACGTTGGGCACAGATACGCAGTATTTT.

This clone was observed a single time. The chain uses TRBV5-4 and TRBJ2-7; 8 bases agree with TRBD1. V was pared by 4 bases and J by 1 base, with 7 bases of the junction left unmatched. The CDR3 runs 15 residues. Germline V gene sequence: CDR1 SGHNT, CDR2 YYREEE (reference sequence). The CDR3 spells CASSPRTGHSYEQYF. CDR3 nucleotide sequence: TGTGCCAGCAGCCCCCGGACAGGGCATTCCTACGAGCAGTACTTC.

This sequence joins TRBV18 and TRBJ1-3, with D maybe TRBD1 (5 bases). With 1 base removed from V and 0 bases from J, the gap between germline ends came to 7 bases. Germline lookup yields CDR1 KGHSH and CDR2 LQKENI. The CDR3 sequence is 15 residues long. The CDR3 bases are TGTGCCAGCTCACCACAGGGGATCTCTGGAAACACCATATATTTT. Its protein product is CASSPQGISGNTIYF.

The CDR3 bases are TGTGCCAGCAGCTACGGACAGGGGGCGGCCTACGAGCAGTACTTC. Amino acids: CASSYGQGAAYEQYF. The chain uses TRBV7-2 and TRBJ2-7, with 11 bases matching TRBD1. The length of the CDR3 is 15 residues. Per the germline V gene, CDR1 is SGHTA and CDR2 is FQGNSA. V lost 4 bases and J lost 2; bases outside the gene matches: 4.

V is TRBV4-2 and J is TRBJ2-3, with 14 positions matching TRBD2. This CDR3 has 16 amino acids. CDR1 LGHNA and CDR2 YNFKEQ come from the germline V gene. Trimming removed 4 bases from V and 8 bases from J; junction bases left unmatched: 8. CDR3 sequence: CASSPGLAGVLATQYF. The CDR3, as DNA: TGTGCCAGCAGCCCGGGACTAGCGGGAGTGTTGGCTACGCAGTATTTT.

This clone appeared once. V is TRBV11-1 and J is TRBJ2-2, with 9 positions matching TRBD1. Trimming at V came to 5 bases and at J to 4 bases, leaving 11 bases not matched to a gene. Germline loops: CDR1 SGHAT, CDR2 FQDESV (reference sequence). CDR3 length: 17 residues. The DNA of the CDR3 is TGTGCCAGCAGCAGAGCAGGACAGGGGCAATTCACCGGGGAGCTGTTTTTT. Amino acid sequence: CASSRAGQGQFTGELFF.

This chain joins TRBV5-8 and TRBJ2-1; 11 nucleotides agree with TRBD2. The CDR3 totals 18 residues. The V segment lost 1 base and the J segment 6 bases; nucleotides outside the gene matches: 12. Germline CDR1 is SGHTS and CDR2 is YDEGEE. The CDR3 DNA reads TGTGCCAGCAGCTTGCTCCCCTTACTAGCGGGGGCTACCAATGAGCAGTTCTTC. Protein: CASSLLPLLAGATNEQFF. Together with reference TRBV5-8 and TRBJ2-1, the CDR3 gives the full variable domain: EAGVTQSPTHLIKTRGQQATLRCSPISGHTSVYWYQQALGLGLQFLLWYDEGEERNRGNFPPRFSGRQFPNYSSELNVNALELEDSALYLCASSLLPLLAGATNEQFFGPGTRLTVL.

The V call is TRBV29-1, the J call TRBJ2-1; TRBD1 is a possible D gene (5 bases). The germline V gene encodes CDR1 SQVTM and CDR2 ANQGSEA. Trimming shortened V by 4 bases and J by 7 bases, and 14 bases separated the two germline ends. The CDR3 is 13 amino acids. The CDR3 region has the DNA TGCAGCGTTGGTAGCAGAAAGGGGAATGAGCAGTTCTTC. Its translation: CSVGSRKGNEQFF.

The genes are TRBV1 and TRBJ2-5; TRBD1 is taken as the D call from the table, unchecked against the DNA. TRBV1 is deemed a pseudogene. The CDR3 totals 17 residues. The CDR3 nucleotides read TGCACCAGCAGCCAAGATCGTCGGGACAGGGTGATGTCGGCCCAGTACTTC. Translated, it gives CTSSQDRRDRVMSAQYF.

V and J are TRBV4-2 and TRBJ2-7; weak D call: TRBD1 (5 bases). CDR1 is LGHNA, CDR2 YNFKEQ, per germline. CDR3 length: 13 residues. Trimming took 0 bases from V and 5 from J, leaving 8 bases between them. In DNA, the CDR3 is TGTGCCAGCAGCCAAGATAGGGGCCACGAGCAGTACTTC. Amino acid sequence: CASSQDRGHEQYF.

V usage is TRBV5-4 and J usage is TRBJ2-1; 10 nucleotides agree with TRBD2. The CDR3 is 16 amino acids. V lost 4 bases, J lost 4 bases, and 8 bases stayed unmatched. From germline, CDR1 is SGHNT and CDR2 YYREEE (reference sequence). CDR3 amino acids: CASSPTSGESYNEQFF. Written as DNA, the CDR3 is TGTGCCAGCAGCCCAACTAGCGGGGAATCGTACAATGAGCAGTTCTTC.

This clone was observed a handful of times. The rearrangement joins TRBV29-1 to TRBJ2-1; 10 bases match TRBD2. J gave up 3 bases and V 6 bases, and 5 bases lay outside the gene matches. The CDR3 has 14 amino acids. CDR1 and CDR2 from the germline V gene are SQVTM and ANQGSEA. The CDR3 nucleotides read TGCAGCGTCTTAGCGGGAGGCAGCTACAATGAGCAGTTCTTC. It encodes CSVLAGGSYNEQFF.

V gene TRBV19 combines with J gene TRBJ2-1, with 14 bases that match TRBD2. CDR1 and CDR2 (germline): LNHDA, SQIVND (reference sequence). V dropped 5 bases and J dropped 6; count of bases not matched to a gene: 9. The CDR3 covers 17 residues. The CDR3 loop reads CASSSGLAGVAGNEQFF. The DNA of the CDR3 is TGTGCCAGTAGTTCGGGACTAGCGGGAGTAGCGGGCAATGAGCAGTTCTTC.

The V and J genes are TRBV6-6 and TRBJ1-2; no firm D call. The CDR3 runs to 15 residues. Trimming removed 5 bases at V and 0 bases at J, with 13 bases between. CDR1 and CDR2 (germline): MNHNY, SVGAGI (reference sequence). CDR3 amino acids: CASSPFPGANYGYTF. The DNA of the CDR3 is TGTGCCAGCAGTCCTTTCCCGGGAGCTAACTATGGCTACACCTTC.

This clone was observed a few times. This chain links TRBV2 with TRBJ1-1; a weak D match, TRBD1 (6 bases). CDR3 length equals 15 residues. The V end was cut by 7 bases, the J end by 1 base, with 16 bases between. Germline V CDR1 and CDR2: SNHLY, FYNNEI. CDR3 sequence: CASNIRGQQNTEAFF. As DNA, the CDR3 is TGTGCCAGCAACATCAGAGGACAGCAGAACACTGAAGCTTTCTTT.

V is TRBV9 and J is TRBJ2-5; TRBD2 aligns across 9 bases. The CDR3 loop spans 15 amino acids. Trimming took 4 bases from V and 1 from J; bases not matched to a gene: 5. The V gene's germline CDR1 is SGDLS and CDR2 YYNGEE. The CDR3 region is CASSPAGGIQETQYF. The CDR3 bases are TGTGCCAGCAGCCCCGCGGGAGGGATCCAAGAGACCCAGTACTTC.

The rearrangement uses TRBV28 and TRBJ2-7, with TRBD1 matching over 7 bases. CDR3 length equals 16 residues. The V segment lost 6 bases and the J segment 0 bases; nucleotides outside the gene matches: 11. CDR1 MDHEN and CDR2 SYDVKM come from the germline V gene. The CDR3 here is CASRFTSTGVSYEQYF. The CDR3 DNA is TGTGCCAGCAGATTTACCTCTACAGGGGTCTCCTACGAGCAGTACTTC.

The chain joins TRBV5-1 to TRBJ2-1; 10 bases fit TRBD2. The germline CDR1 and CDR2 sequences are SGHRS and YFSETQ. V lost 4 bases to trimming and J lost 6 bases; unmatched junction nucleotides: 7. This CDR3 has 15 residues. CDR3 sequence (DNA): TGCGCCAGCAGCCCTAGCGGGGGTCCTGGCAATGAGCAGTTCTTC. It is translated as CASSPSGGPGNEQFF.

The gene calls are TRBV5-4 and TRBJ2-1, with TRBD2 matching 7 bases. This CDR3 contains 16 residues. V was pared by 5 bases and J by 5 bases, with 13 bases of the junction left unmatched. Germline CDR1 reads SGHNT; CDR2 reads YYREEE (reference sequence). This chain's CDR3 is CASRLGSLAVDNEQFF. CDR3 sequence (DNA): TGTGCCAGCAGACTTGGTAGTCTAGCGGTAGACAATGAGCAGTTCTTC.

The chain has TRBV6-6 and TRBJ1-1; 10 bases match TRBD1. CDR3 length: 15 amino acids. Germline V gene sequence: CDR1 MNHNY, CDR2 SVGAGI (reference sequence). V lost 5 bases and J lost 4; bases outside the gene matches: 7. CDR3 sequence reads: CASSRRDRGRTEAFF. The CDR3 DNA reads TGTGCCAGCAGTCGCCGGGACAGGGGTCGCACTGAAGCTTTCTTT.

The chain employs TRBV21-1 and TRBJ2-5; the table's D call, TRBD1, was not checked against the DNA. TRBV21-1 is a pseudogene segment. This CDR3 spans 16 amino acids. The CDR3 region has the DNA TGTGCCAGCAGCAAAGCCAAGGACAGGGGCGCAGAGACCCAGTACTTC. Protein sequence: CASSKAKDRGAETQYF.

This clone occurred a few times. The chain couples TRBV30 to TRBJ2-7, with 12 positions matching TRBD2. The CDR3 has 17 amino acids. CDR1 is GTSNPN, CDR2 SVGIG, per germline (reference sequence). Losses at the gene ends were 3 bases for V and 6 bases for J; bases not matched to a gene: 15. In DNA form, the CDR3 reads TGTGCCTGGAGCGATCCTCCGGGACTAGCGGGTCGCCGCGAGCAGTACTTC. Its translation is CAWSDPPGLAGRREQYF.

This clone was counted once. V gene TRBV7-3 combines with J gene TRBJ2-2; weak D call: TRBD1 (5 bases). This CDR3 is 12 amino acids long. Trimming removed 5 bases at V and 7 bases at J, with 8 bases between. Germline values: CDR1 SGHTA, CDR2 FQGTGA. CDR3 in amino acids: CASSNTGGELFF. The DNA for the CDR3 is TGTGCCAGCAGCAATACAGGCGGGGAGCTGTTTTTT. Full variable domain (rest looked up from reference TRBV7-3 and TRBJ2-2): GAGVSQTPSNKVTEKGKYVELRCDPISGHTALYWYRQSLGQGPEFLIYFQGTGAADDSGLPNDRFFAVRPEGSVSTLKIQRTERGDSAVYLCASSNTGGELFFGEGSRLTVL.

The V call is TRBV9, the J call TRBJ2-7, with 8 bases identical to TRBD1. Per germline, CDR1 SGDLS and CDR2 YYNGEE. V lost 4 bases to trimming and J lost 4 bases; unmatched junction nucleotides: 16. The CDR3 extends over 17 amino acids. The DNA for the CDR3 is TGTGCCAGCAGCATCGGGACAGGCTCCCACAAGCCTTACGAGCAGTACTTC. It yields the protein CASSIGTGSHKPYEQYF.

CDR3 amino acids: CAWNPPGLAGYNEQFF. CDR3 sequence (DNA): TGTGCCTGGAATCCTCCGGGACTAGCGGGATACAATGAGCAGTTCTTC. The genes are TRBV30 and TRBJ2-1; TRBD2 matches 13 bases. Germline values: CDR1 GTSNPN, CDR2 SVGIG (reference sequence). The CDR3 is made up of 16 amino acids. Trimming removed 4 bases from V and 4 bases from J; junction bases left unmatched: 7. Based on the CDR3 plus reference TRBV30 and TRBJ2-1, the full variable domain is SQTIHQWPATLVQPVGSPLSLECTVEGTSNPNLYWYRQAAGRGLQLLFYSVGIGQISSEVPQNLSASRPQDRQFILSSKKLLLSDSGFYLCAWNPPGLAGYNEQFFGPGTRLTVL.

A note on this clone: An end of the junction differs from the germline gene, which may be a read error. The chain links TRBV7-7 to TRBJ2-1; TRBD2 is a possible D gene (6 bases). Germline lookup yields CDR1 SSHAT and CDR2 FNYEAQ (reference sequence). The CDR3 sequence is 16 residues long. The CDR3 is CASSLDRLTGENEQFF. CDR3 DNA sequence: TGTGCTAGCAGCTTAGATCGACTAACGGGGGAGAATGAGCAGTTCTTC.